A selection of T cell receptor beta chains follows, all from one sample in a study of cytomegalovirus exposure and HLA in healthy donors. TCRdb keeps only in-frame clones here, not all; method: immunoSEQ multiplex PCR. Of about 110,000 clones in the sample, around 72% were seen once. The source material was PBMCs. These receptors all stem from a woman in her forties in good health and CMV-seropositive. CDR3s include the opening cysteine and the closing phenylalanine or tryptophan. D genes are given only for firm matches. Size values are once, few and many counts, or a class for expanded clones, and some rows have none.

clone size: .; V gene: TRBV10-1; D gene: .; J gene: TRBJ2-2; CDR3 protein: CASSEGGGTGELFF; CDR3 DNA: TGCGCCAGCAGTGAGGGGGGAGGCACCGGGGAGCTGTTTTTT
clone size: .; V gene: TRBV6-6; D gene: .; J gene: TRBJ2-7; CDR3 protein: CASSSGHGSYEQYF; CDR3 DNA: TGTGCCAGCAGTTCGGGTCACGGCTCCTACGAGCAGTACTTC
clone size: few; V gene: TRBV9; D gene: TRBD1; J gene: TRBJ2-3; CDR3 protein: CASSSGQGTDTQYF; CDR3 DNA: TGTGCCAGCAGCTCGGGACAGGGGACGGATACGCAGTATTTT
clone size: .; V gene: TRBV4-3; D gene: .; J gene: TRBJ1-4; CDR3 protein: CASSQGVRGQRNEKLFF; CDR3 DNA: TGCGCCAGCAGCCAAGGGGTGAGAGGACAGCGTAATGAAAAACTGTTTTTT
clone size: few; V gene: TRBV5-4; D gene: TRBD1; J gene: TRBJ2-7; CDR3 protein: CASSRDSYEQYF; CDR3 DNA: TGTGCCAGCAGCCGGGACAGCTACGAGCAGTACTTC
clone size: .; V gene: TRBV2; D gene: TRBD1; J gene: TRBJ2-6; CDR3 protein: CASSDAGGISGANVLTF; CDR3 DNA: TGTGCCAGCAGTGATGCAGGGGGCATCTCTGGGGCCAACGTCCTGACTTTC
clone size: .; V gene: TRBV11-3; D gene: .; J gene: TRBJ2-3; CDR3 protein: CASSLGAGAHVSTDTQYF; CDR3 DNA: TGTGCCAGCAGCTTAGGGGCGGGGGCACACGTTAGCACAGATACGCAGTATTTT
clone size: .; V gene: TRBV9; D gene: TRBD1; J gene: TRBJ2-2; CDR3 protein: CASSVQGASTGELFF; CDR3 DNA: TGTGCCAGCAGCGTTCAGGGGGCTAGCACCGGGGAGCTGTTTTTT
clone size: .; V gene: TRBV18; D gene: TRBD1; J gene: TRBJ1-3; CDR3 protein: CASSPGQGHSGNTIYF; CDR3 DNA: TGTGCCAGCTCACCCGGACAGGGGCACTCTGGAAACACCATATATTTT
clone size: .; V gene: TRBV27; D gene: .; J gene: TRBJ2-5; CDR3 protein: CASSGGTQETQYF; CDR3 DNA: TGTGCCAGCAGCGGGGGAACCCAAGAGACCCAGTACTTC
clone size: few; V gene: TRBV10-1; D gene: TRBD1; J gene: TRBJ2-3; CDR3 protein: CASSGQVADTQYF; CDR3 DNA: TGCGCCAGCAGCGGACAGGTCGCAGATACGCAGTATTTT
clone size: .; V gene: TRBV30; D gene: .; J gene: TRBJ1-5; CDR3 protein: CAEPEIAITAQRF; CDR3 DNA: TGTGCCGAACCCGAGATAGCAATCACGGCCCAGCGTTTT
clone size: .; V gene: TRBV7-9; D gene: .; J gene: TRBJ2-7; CDR3 protein: CASSPAYEQYF; CDR3 DNA: TGTGCCAGCAGCCCCGCCTACGAGCAGTACTTC
clone size: .; V gene: TRBV5-1; D gene: .; J gene: TRBJ1-1; CDR3 protein: CASSLARGATEAFF; CDR3 DNA: TGCGCCAGCAGCTTGGCTCGGGGGGCCACTGAAGCTTTCTTT
clone size: .; V gene: TRBV30; D gene: TRBD1; J gene: TRBJ1-2; CDR3 protein: CAWSDRGSYGYTF; CDR3 DNA: TGTGCCTGGAGCGACAGGGGGAGCTATGGCTACACCTTC
clone size: .; V gene: TRBV4-1; D gene: TRBD1; J gene: TRBJ2-5; CDR3 protein: CASSQERLQGAETQYF; CDR3 DNA: TGCGCCAGCAGCCAAGAGAGATTACAGGGGGCAGAGACCCAGTACTTC
clone size: .; V gene: TRBV4-2; D gene: TRBD2; J gene: TRBJ2-1; CDR3 protein: CASSQIVRGGHNEQFF; CDR3 DNA: TGTGCCAGCAGCCAAATCGTGCGGGGGGGCCATAATGAGCAGTTCTTC
clone size: .; V gene: TRBV5-6; D gene: TRBD2; J gene: TRBJ2-7; CDR3 protein: CASSYSGGGSYEQYF; CDR3 DNA: TGTGCCAGCAGCTACAGCGGGGGGGGTTCCTACGAGCAGTACTTC
clone size: .; V gene: TRBV29-1; D gene: .; J gene: TRBJ2-2; CDR3 protein: CSVAVTGELFF; CDR3 DNA: TGCAGCGTTGCGGTGACCGGGGAGCTGTTTTTT
clone size: .; V gene: TRBV4-2; D gene: TRBD2; J gene: TRBJ2-2; CDR3 protein: CASSLETSLAGELFF; CDR3 DNA: TGTGCCAGCAGCCTCGAGACTAGCTTGGCCGGGGAGCTGTTTTTT
clone size: .; V gene: TRBV11-2; D gene: .; J gene: TRBJ1-3; CDR3 protein: CASSFLNTIYF; CDR3 DNA: TGTGCCAGCAGCTTCCTAAACACCATATATTTT
clone size: .; V gene: TRBV30; D gene: .; J gene: TRBJ2-3; CDR3 protein: CAQGGTSRDTQYF; CDR3 DNA: TGTGCCCAAGGGGGTACCTCAAGGGATACGCAGTATTTT
clone size: once; V gene: TRBV7-9; D gene: .; J gene: TRBJ1-1; CDR3 protein: CASSFQQGPEAFF; CDR3 DNA: TGTGCCAGCAGCTTCCAACAGGGCCCTGAAGCTTTCTTT
clone size: .; V gene: TRBV29-1; D gene: TRBD1; J gene: TRBJ1-2; CDR3 protein: CSGGDSRNYGYTF; CDR3 DNA: TGCAGCGGGGGGGACAGTCGTAACTATGGCTACACCTTC
clone size: few; V gene: TRBV30; D gene: .; J gene: TRBJ2-6; CDR3 protein: CAWRRTRNDRSGANVLTF; CDR3 DNA: TGTGCCTGGAGGAGGACCCGTAACGACAGGTCTGGGGCCAACGTCCTGACTTTC
clone size: .; V gene: TRBV5-6; D gene: TRBD2; J gene: TRBJ2-1; CDR3 protein: CASSRDYQQFF; CDR3 DNA: TGTGCCAGCAGCCGGGACTACCAGCAGTTCTTC
clone size: few; V gene: TRBV11-2; D gene: .; J gene: TRBJ1-4; CDR3 protein: CASSHSGVNEKLFF; CDR3 DNA: TGTGCCAGCAGCCACAGCGGGGTTAATGAAAAACTGTTTTTT
clone size: .; V gene: TRBV6-5; D gene: .; J gene: TRBJ2-5; CDR3 protein: CASSFSGGAPQETQYF; CDR3 DNA: TGTGCCAGCAGTTTCTCAGGAGGGGCCCCCCAAGAGACCCAGTACTTC
clone size: .; V gene: TRBV7-6; D gene: .; J gene: TRBJ2-5; CDR3 protein: CASSFGSTGSETQYF; CDR3 DNA: TGTGCCAGCAGCTTTGGTTCCACAGGGTCAGAGACCCAGTACTTC
clone size: few; V gene: TRBV6-4; D gene: TRBD1; J gene: TRBJ2-1; CDR3 protein: CASSDSEQGGNEQFF; CDR3 DNA: TGTGCCAGCAGTGACTCGGAACAGGGGGGCAATGAGCAGTTCTTC
clone size: .; V gene: TRBV30; D gene: TRBD1; J gene: TRBJ1-5; CDR3 protein: CAWSIQGAGPSHF; CDR3 DNA: TGTGCCTGGAGTATACAGGGGGCAGGGCCTTCGCATTTT
clone size: .; V gene: TRBV5-8; D gene: .; J gene: TRBJ1-2; CDR3 protein: CASSLRQPNYGYTF; CDR3 DNA: TGTGCCAGCAGCTTGAGACAGCCCAACTATGGCTACACCTTC
clone size: once; V gene: TRBV7-3; D gene: TRBD2; J gene: TRBJ2-7; CDR3 protein: CASSTAGNSYEQYF; CDR3 DNA: TGTGCCAGCAGCACAGCGGGGAACTCCTACGAGCAGTACTTC
clone size: .; V gene: TRBV5-8; D gene: TRBD2; J gene: TRBJ2-1; CDR3 protein: CASSLGTSFNEQFF; CDR3 DNA: TGTGCCAGCAGCCTAGGGACTAGCTTCAATGAGCAGTTCTTC
clone size: few; V gene: TRBV5-1; D gene: TRBD1; J gene: TRBJ1-1; CDR3 protein: CASSLEGQTFMNTEAFF; CDR3 DNA: TGCGCCAGCAGCTTGGAGGGACAGACATTTATGAACACTGAAGCTTTCTTT
clone size: .; V gene: TRBV6-5; D gene: .; J gene: TRBJ2-3; CDR3 protein: CASSYSAATDTQYF; CDR3 DNA: TGTGCCAGCAGTTACTCTGCGGCCACAGATACGCAGTATTTT
clone size: .; V gene: TRBV30; D gene: .; J gene: TRBJ2-5; CDR3 protein: CAWSFVGVQETQYF; CDR3 DNA: TGTGCCTGGAGTTTTGTCGGGGTTCAAGAGACCCAGTACTTC
clone size: .; V gene: TRBV5-1; D gene: .; J gene: TRBJ1-6; CDR3 protein: CASRIGRPGSPLHF; CDR3 DNA: TGCGCCAGCAGGATAGGCCGACCAGGGTCACCCCTCCACTTT
clone size: .; V gene: TRBV30; D gene: TRBD2; J gene: TRBJ2-4; CDR3 protein: CAWNGGGVAKNIQYF; CDR3 DNA: TGTGCCTGGAATGGTGGGGGGGTAGCCAAAAACATTCAGTACTTC
clone size: .; V gene: TRBV30; D gene: .; J gene: TRBJ2-7; CDR3 protein: CAWSVPWSGHYEQYF; CDR3 DNA: TGTGCCTGGAGCGTACCGTGGAGCGGTCACTACGAGCAGTACTTC
clone size: few; V gene: TRBV7-2; D gene: .; J gene: TRBJ1-1; CDR3 protein: CASSLEGVDNTEAFF; CDR3 DNA: TGTGCCAGCAGCTTAGAAGGGGTGGATAACACTGAAGCTTTCTTT
clone size: .; V gene: TRBV7-2; D gene: TRBD1; J gene: TRBJ1-2; CDR3 protein: CASSQGGTGVGYGYTF; CDR3 DNA: TGTGCCAGCAGCCAGGGAGGGACAGGAGTTGGCTATGGCTACACCTTC
clone size: .; V gene: TRBV10-3; D gene: TRBD1; J gene: TRBJ2-2; CDR3 protein: CAISKAQGQGGTGELFF; CDR3 DNA: TGTGCCATCAGTAAAGCCCAGGGACAGGGAGGTACCGGGGAGCTGTTTTTT
clone size: .; V gene: TRBV5-1; D gene: TRBD1; J gene: TRBJ1-1; CDR3 protein: CASTAGTVSSWHVKAFF; CDR3 DNA: TGCGCCAGCACCGCCGGGACAGTGAGTTCTTGGCATGTTAAAGCTTTCTTT
clone size: .; V gene: TRBV15; D gene: .; J gene: TRBJ2-5; CDR3 protein: CATSLDRVAQETQYF; CDR3 DNA: TGTGCCACCAGCCTAGACCGGGTGGCCCAAGAGACCCAGTACTTC